This passage covers 8 T cell receptor beta chains from one sample sequenced in a study of kidney transplant recipient with SARS-CoV-2 infection. MiXCR, applied by TCRdb to the reads, yields one record per CDR3 protein. This table holds 200,000 to 300,000 distinct CDR3 sequences, about 28% found once. The starting material was a blood sample, obtained at baseline and on roughly day 110 from a kidney transplant recipient. Receptors originate from a male patient aged 25-45 years who had COVID-19 and was a kidney transplant recipient. Some T cells may originate from the graft donor.

The V gene is TRBV20-1, the J gene TRBJ2-7; 9 bases agree with TRBD2. Per the germline V gene, CDR1 is DFQATT and CDR2 is SNEGSKA (reference sequence). The length of the CDR3 is 16 residues. Trimming took 0 bases from V and 6 from J; bases not matched to a gene: 12. The CDR3 DNA sequence: TGCAGTGCTAGAGATGATTTAGCGGGAGTCCCCCTCGAGCAGTACTTC. This encodes CSARDDLAGVPLEQYF.

This clonotype was seen at least ten times. The chain has TRBV28 and TRBJ2-1, with no clear D. Trimming shortened V by 3 bases and J by 0 bases, and 18 bases separated the two germline ends. Germline V gene lookup returns CDR1 MDHEN and CDR2 SYDVKM. This CDR3 contains 18 residues. CDR3 sequence (DNA): TGTGCCAGCAGTTTTCCCCACGAGGCGGAGAGCTCCTACAATGAGCAGTTCTTC. This codes for CASSFPHEAESSYNEQFF. Full variable domain (remainder filled in from reference TRBV28 and TRBJ2-1): DVKVTQSSRYLVKRTGEKVFLECVQDMDHENMFWYRQDPGLGLRLIYFSYDVKMKEKGDIPEGYSVSREKKERFSLILESASTNQTSMYLCASSFPHEAESSYNEQFFGPGTRLTVL.

This clonotype was recorded many times. The rearrangement uses TRBV28 and TRBJ2-7; 8 positions match TRBD1. Looked up from germline, CDR1 is MDHEN and CDR2 is SYDVKM. Losses at the gene ends were 6 bases for V and 5 bases for J; bases not matched to a gene: 9. The CDR3 is 14 residues long. The CDR3 coding sequence is TGTGCCAGCAGGCCGACAGGGGAGTTCAACGAGCAGTACGTC. Encoded protein: CASRPTGEFNEQYV.

This clonotype was recorded many times. The chain combines TRBV20-1 with TRBJ2-7; TRBD2 aligns across 10 bases. Germline V gives CDR1 DFQATT, CDR2 SNEGSKA (reference sequence). The V gene end was trimmed by 6 bases and the J gene end by 12 bases; junction bases not matched to a gene: 11. This CDR3 is built from 12 residues. The CDR3 spells CSARTSGDGPYF. For the CDR3, the DNA is TGCAGTGCCAGGACTAGCGGCGATGGTCCGTACTTC.

This clonotype has a handful of counts. The chain is built from TRBV12-3 or TRBV12-4 and TRBJ2-1; TRBD2 agrees at 8 bases. The CDR3 is made up of 16 amino acids. J lost 1 base, V lost 4 bases, and 6 bases had no gene match. CDR3 nucleotide sequence: TGTGCCAGCAGTTCCAGCGGGAGCTTATCCTACAATGAGCAGTTCTTC. It specifies CASSSSGSLSYNEQFF.

To note about this clonotype: This may arise from a read error, as a much more abundant clone is one base away. V and J are TRBV12-3 or TRBV12-4 and TRBJ1-2; TRBD1 might be the D (6 bases). V was trimmed by 8 bases and J by 6 bases, leaving 19 bases between them. This CDR3 region has 14 residues. The CDR3 DNA reads as TGTGCCAGCGGGCCCTCCGGGACATCGCATGGCTACACCTTC. This encodes CASGPSGTSHGYTF.

Details on this clonotype: With a far larger clone one base away, a read error is the likely cause. V is TRBV6-5 and J is TRBJ2-7; weak D call: TRBD1 (6 bases). Deletions cut 5 bases from V and 7 bases from J, with 18 bases between. Germline lookup yields CDR1 MNHEY and CDR2 SVGAGI. The CDR3 extends over 14 amino acids. In DNA form, the CDR3 reads TGTGCCAGCAGTGGAGCAGAACAGGGTCAAGAGCAGTACTTC. It encodes CASSGAEQGQEQYF.

With respect to this clonotype: A much larger clone sits a single nucleotide away, making a read error possible. The chain joins TRBV18 to TRBJ1-4; D is unclear. The CDR3 consists of 15 residues. Germline CDR1 and CDR2: KGHSH and LQKENI. In DNA, the CDR3 is TGTGCCAGCTCACCGGAAGTTGCAACTAATGAAAAACTGCTTTTT. Its translation is CASSPEVATNEKLLF.